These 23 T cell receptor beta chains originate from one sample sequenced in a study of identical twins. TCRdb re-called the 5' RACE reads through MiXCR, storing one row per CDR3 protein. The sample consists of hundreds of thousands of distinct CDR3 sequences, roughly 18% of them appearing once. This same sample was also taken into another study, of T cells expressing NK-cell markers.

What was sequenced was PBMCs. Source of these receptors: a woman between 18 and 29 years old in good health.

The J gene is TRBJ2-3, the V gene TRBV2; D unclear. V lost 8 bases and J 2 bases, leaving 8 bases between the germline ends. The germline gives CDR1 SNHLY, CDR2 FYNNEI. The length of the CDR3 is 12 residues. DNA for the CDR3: TGTGCCAGCGGACCTCACACAGATACGCAGTATTTT. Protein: CASGPHTDTQYF.

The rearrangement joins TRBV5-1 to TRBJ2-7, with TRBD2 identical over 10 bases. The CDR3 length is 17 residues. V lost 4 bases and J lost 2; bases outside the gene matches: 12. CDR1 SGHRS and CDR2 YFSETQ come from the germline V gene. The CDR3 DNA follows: TGCGCCAGCAGCCCCCAACCCGCTAGCGGGGGAACCTACGAGCAGTACTTC. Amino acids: CASSPQPASGGTYEQYF. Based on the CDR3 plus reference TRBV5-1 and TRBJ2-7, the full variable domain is KAGVTQTPRYLIKTRGQQVTLSCSPISGHRSVSWYQQTPGQGLQFLFEYFSETQRNKGNFPGRFSGRQFSNSRSEMNVSTLELGDSALYLCASSPQPASGGTYEQYFGPGTRLTVT.

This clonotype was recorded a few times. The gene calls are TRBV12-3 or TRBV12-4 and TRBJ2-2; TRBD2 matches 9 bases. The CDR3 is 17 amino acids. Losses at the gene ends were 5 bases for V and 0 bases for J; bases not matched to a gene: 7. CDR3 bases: TGTGCCAGCAGTGATGGAATAGCGGGGGCGAACACCGGGGAGCTGTTTTTT. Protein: CASSDGIAGANTGELFF.

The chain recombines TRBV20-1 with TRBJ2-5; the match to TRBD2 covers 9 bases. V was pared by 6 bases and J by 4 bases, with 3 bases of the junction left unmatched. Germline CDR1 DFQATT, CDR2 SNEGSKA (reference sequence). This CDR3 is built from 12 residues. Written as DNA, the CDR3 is TGCAGTGCAAAGACTAGCGGAGAGACCCAGTACTTC. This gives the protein CSAKTSGETQYF.

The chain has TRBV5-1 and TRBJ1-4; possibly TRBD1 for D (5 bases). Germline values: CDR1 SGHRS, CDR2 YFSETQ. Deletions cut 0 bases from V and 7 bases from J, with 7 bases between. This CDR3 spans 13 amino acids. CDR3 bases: TGCGCCAGCAGCTTGGGCGGGGCTGAAAAACTGTTTTTT. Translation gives CASSLGGAEKLFF. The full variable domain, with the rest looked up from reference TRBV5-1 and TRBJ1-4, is KAGVTQTPRYLIKTRGQQVTLSCSPISGHRSVSWYQQTPGQGLQFLFEYFSETQRNKGNFPGRFSGRQFSNSRSEMNVSTLELGDSALYLCASSLGGAEKLFFGSGTQLSVL.

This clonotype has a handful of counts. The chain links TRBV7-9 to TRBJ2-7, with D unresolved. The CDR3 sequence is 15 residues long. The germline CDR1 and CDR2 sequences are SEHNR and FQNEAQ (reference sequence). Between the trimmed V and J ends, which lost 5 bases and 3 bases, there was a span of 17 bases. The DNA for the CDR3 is TGTGCCAGCAGCCCCCCGACTGGTCTCCTCTACGAGCAGTACTTC. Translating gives CASSPPTGLLYEQYF.

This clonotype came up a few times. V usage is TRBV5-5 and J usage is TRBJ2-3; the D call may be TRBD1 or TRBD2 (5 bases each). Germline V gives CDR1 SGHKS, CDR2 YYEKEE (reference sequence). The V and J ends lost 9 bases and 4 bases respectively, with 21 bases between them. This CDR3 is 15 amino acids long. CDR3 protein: CATTLGELDADTQYF. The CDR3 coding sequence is TGTGCCACTACACTGGGGGAACTAGATGCAGATACGCAGTATTTT.

CDR3 sequence reads: CASSPSGGAGEQFF. The CDR3 DNA follows: TGTGCCAGCAGCCCTAGCGGGGGGGCAGGTGAGCAGTTCTTC. The chain employs TRBV27 and TRBJ2-1; 12 nucleotides align to TRBD2. This CDR3 is 14 amino acids long. Losses at the gene ends were 6 bases for V and 9 bases for J; bases not matched to a gene: 6. Germline CDR1 reads MNHEY; CDR2 reads SMNVEV (reference sequence).

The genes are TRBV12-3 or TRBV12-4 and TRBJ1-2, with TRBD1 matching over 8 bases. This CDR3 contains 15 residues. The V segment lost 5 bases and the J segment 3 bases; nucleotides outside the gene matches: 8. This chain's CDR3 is CASSRDRGADYGYTF. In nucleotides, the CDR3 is TGTGCCAGCAGTCGAGACAGGGGTGCCGACTATGGCTACACCTTC.

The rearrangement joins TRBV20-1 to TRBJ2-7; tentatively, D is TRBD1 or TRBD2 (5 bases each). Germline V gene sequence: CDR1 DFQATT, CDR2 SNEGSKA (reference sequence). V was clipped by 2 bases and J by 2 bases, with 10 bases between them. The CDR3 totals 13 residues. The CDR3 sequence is CSARSSGPYEQYF. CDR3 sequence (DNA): TGCAGTGCTAGATCTTCGGGACCCTACGAGCAGTACTTC.

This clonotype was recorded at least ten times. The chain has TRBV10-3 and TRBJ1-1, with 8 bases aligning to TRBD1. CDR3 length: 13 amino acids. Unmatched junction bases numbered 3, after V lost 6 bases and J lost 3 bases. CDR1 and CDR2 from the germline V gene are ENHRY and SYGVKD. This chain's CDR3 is CAIRVDRDTEAFF. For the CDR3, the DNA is TGTGCCATCAGGGTGGACAGGGACACTGAAGCTTTCTTT.

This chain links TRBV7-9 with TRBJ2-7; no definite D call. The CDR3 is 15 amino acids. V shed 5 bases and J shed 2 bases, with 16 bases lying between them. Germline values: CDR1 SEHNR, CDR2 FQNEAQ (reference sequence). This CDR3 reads CASSPRSSGAYEQYF. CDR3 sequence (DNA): TGTGCCAGCAGCCCTAGATCCTCAGGAGCCTACGAGCAGTACTTC.

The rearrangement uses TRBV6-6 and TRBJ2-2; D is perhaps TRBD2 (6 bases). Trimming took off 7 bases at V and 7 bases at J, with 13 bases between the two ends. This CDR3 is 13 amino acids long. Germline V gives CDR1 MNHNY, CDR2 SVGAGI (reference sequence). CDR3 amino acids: CASKVEGHGELFF. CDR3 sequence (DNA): TGTGCCAGCAAAGTGGAGGGGCACGGGGAGCTGTTTTTT.

CDR3 residues: CASSLVGQGARGYTF. CDR3 DNA sequence: TGCGCCAGCAGCTTAGTCGGACAGGGGGCTCGTGGCTACACCTTC. The chain links TRBV5-1 to TRBJ1-2; 11 nucleotides align to TRBD1. Trimming at V came to 2 bases and at J to 7 bases, leaving 7 bases not matched to a gene. This CDR3 spans 15 amino acids. Germline assignment: CDR1 SGHRS and CDR2 YFSETQ.

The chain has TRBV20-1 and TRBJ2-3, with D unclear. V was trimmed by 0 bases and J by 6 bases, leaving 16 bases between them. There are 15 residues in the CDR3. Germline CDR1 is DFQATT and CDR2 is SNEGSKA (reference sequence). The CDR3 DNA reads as TGCAGTGCTAGAGATCGCAGAAATGTCGCCGATACGCAGTATTTT. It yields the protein CSARDRRNVADTQYF.

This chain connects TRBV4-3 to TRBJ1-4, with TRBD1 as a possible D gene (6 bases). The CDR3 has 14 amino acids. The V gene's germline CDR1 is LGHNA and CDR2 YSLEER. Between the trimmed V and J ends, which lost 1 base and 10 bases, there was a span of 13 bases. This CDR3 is CASSQGTDGGKLFF. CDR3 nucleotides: TGCGCCAGCAGCCAAGGGACAGATGGTGGAAAACTGTTTTTT.

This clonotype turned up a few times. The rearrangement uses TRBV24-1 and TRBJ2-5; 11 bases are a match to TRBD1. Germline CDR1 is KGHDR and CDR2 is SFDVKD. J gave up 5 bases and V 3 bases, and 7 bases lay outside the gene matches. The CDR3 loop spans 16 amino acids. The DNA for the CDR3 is TGTGCCACCAGTGATCCGGGACAGGGGGTGGGGGAGACCCAGTACTTC. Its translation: CATSDPGQGVGETQYF.

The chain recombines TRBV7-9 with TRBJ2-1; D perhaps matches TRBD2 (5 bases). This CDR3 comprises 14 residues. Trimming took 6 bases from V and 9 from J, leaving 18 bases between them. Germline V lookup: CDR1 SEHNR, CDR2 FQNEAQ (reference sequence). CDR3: CASSSSGLEIEQFF. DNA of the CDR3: TGTGCCAGCAGTTCATCGGGGTTGGAGATTGAGCAGTTCTTC.

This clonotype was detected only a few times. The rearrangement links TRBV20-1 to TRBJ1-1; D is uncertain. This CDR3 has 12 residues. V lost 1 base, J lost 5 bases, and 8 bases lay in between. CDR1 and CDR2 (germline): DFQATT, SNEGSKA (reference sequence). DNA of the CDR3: TGCAGTGCTAGAGGCCTAAGAACTGAAGCTTTCTTT. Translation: CSARGLRTEAFF.

The CDR3 DNA sequence: TGCGCCAGCAGCTTGGACGACAGGGGGCGAACTGAAGCTTTCTTT. Protein sequence: CASSLDDRGRTEAFF. The genes are TRBV5-1 and TRBJ1-1, with TRBD1 identical over 10 bases. The CDR3 loop spans 15 amino acids. The V gene's germline CDR1 is SGHRS and CDR2 YFSETQ. Germline trimming cut 0 bases from V and 5 bases from J; bases unmatched to any gene: 4.

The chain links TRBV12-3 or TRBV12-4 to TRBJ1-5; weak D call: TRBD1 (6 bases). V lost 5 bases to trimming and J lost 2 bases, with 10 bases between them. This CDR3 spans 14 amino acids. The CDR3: CASSPRTGNQPQHF. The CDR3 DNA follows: TGTGCCAGCAGTCCACGGACAGGCAATCAGCCCCAGCATTTT.

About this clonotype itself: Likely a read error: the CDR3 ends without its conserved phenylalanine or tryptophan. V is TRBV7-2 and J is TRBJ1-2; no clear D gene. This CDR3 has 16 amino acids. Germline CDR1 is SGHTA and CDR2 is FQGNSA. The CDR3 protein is CASSLEEKQRLYGYTS. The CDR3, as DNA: TGCGCCAGCAGCTTAGAAGAAAAACAACGCCTCTATGGCTACACCTCC.

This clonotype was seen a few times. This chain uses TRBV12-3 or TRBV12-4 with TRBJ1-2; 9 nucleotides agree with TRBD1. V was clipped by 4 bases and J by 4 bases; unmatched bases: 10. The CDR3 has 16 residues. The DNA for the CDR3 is TGTGCCAGCAGTTATGGCCAGGGACAGGGAACCTATGGCTACACCTTC. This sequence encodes CASSYGQGQGTYGYTF.